The subject of this entry is one T cell receptor (beta chain). This clone's antigen is unknown. Base qualities are not recorded, but no much larger clone differs from it by a single base. Immediately after resection, surgical brain or tumor specimens were cryofrozen in liquid nitrogen, and peripheral blood cells were collected at the same time. The data are from a study of glioma-infiltrating T cells (dated by TCRdb to the mid-2010s). For context, the study as a whole: Low-grade gliomas were WHO grade II oligodendrogliomas or astrocytomas, and glioblastomas were WHO grade IV tumors sampled at initial rather than recurrent diagnosis. Dexamethasone was administered to glioma patients for six or fewer days before surgery. For blood libraries, the target was about 4.5- to 10-fold sequencing coverage of some 1 million peripheral T cells. TCR alpha- and beta-chain repertoires were sequenced from glioma tissue, non-neoplastic brain tissue and matched peripheral blood mononuclear cells. To measure divergence between tissue and blood T-cell populations, each tissue-infiltrating repertoire was compared with the peripheral blood repertoire of the same patient. Three low-grade glioma patients, about 8 primary glioblastoma patients, and three non-glioma patients who contributed non-neoplastic brain tissue made up the paired cohort.

The iRepertoire nested amplicon-rescue multiplex PCR (arm-PCR) platform was used to amplify TCR alpha and beta CDR3 regions from RNA. For one-step reverse transcription and amplification, about 95-450 ng of tissue mRNA or PBMC total RNA was used as input. After bead purification, a secondary multiplex PCR added Illumina adapters, and libraries were gel-purified between 200 and 400 bp. Libraries carried internal 6-nucleotide barcodes used for demultiplexing. Sequencing of libraries was performed on an Illumina MiSeq with 2x220 or 2x250 nucleotide paired-end reads. The authors' analysis ran thus. Paired reads were merged with FLASH 1.2.11 and aligned to the GRCh37 human genome with BWA-MEM before extracting TRA and TRB reads. For V and J assignment, an IMGT-derived reference of cassette sequences and CDR3 motifs that included pseudogenes was used. Reads were translated in three frames, and productive CDR3s were defined by a C…FGXG motif without stop codons. A clonotype was defined as a unique combination of a V-J cassette pair and a CDR3 amino acid sequence. Hamming distance filtering was applied to reads, with thresholds set by the sequence error rate of each sample in mapped regions. The public reads were reanalyzed by TCRdb: fastp trimming at Q25, MiXCR alignment, in-frame beta chains only. Identical CDR3 protein sequences are pooled into one entry, listed with their most common genes and DNA. Clone size and V and J calls follow TCRdb, not the original study. The sample table lists approximately 400,000 distinct CDR3 sequences, approximately 42% of them with a count of one. Around 11% of the sample belongs to the ten largest clones.

Between the V and J ends, shortened by 6 bases and 6 bases respectively, the junction contains 16 bases. CDR1 and CDR2 (SGHTA, FQGNSA) derive from the germline V gene. Counted from cysteine to phenylalanine, this CDR3 has 14 amino acids. The retained sequence is limited to the CDR3, 42 bases, with the frame set at the first base. What the authors observed across the whole study: Very few CDR3 sequences were found to be shared between tissue and blood, and this scarcity was attributed to high CDR3 diversity and limited sampling. VJ-independent divergence between tissue and blood was found to be below expectation in non-neoplastic patients but above expectation in all gliomas, particularly low-grade gliomas. A signature set of shared blood CDR3 motifs marked patients with low tissue-blood divergence and was depleted in highly divergent patients. Small numbers underpinned the group comparisons: under ten glioblastoma patients, three low-grade glioma patients and three non-neoplastic patients.

This clonotype was sampled from a human donor with low-grade glioma or glioblastoma, undergoing nonglioma brain surgery, or in good health (not recorded which). The sequenced sample consisted of glioma tissue, nonneoplastic brain tissue, or PBMCs (not recorded which). The chain is assembled from TRBV7-2 and TRBJ2-3; D gene: possibly TRBD2, on 6 matching bases. The DNA reads TGTGCCAGCAGACACCTAGCGAGAGCCGATACGCAGTATTTT. It translates as CASRHLARADTQYF.